Below, 30 T cell receptor beta chains from the same sample are listed, as sequenced in a study of OX40 agonist ivuxolimab in advanced cancers. Assay: immunoSEQ multiplex PCR; the TCRdb copy retains only in-frame clones and omits some. The data contain around 64,000 clones, more than 80% of them singletons. The source was CD4+ or CD8+ T cells sorted from blood, collected in a trial of the OX40 agonist ivuxolimab. These receptor sequences come from an adult with an advanced solid tumor such as melanoma, head and neck, liver or kidney cancer.

This rearrangement joins TRBV5-1 to TRBJ1-2, with D hard to call. Germline V lookup: CDR1 SGHRS, CDR2 YFSETQ. The V and J ends lost 4 bases and 0 bases respectively, with 10 bases between them. The CDR3 has 14 amino acids. CDR3 sequence (DNA): TGCGCCAGCAGCGTGGACGGACCTAACTATGGCTACACCTTC. It codes for CASSVDGPNYGYTF. Filled out from reference TRBV5-1 and TRBJ1-2, the complete variable domain reads KAGVTQTPRYLIKTRGQQVTLSCSPISGHRSVSWYQQTPGQGLQFLFEYFSETQRNKGNFPGRFSGRQFSNSRSEMNVSTLELGDSALYLCASSVDGPNYGYTFGSGTRLTVV.

V gene TRBV27 combines with J gene TRBJ1-6; 7 bases agree with TRBD1. The CDR3 totals 15 residues. Germline assignment: CDR1 MNHEY and CDR2 SMNVEV (reference sequence). The V gene end was trimmed by 4 bases and the J gene end by 5 bases; junction bases not matched to a gene: 5. CDR3: CASSWDRSNNSPLHF. The CDR3 DNA reads as TGTGCCAGCAGTTGGGACAGAAGTAATAATTCACCCCTCCACTTT.

In its sample, this clone was seen a few times. The V gene is TRBV10-3, the J gene TRBJ1-2; TRBD1 is a possible D gene (5 bases). Germline V lookup: CDR1 ENHRY, CDR2 SYGVKD. V was trimmed by 5 bases and J by 5 bases, leaving 6 bases between them. The CDR3 has 11 amino acids. CDR3 sequence: CAISPGYGYTF. The CDR3 DNA follows: TGTGCCATCAGTCCAGGGTATGGCTACACCTTC.

This clone was picked up a small number of times. The chain has TRBV9 and TRBJ1-1, with 7 bases identical to TRBD1. The ends lost 4 bases at V and 5 bases at J; junction bases unmatched: 8. Germline CDR1 is SGDLS and CDR2 is YYNGEE. The CDR3 has 14 residues. The DNA for the CDR3 is TGTGCCAGCAGCTCGACAGGGAGAAGGACTGAAGCTTTCTTT. Residues: CASSSTGRRTEAFF. The whole variable domain, filled in from reference TRBV9 and TRBJ1-1, reads DSGVTQTPKHLITATGQRVTLRCSPRSGDLSVYWYQQSLDQGLQFLIQYYNGEERAKGNILERFSAQQFPDLHSELNLSSLELGDSALYFCASSSTGRRTEAFFGQGTRLTVV.

This clone was seen a single time. CDR3 DNA sequence: TGTGCCAGCAGTGATTTGGGAGGACAGCCACTTAATGAAAAACTGTTTTTT. Translated: CASSDLGGQPLNEKLFF. The chain links TRBV25-1 to TRBJ1-4; D possibly corresponds to TRBD1 (6 bases). Trimming stripped 3 bases from V and 4 bases from J, with 18 bases between. Germline V gene sequence: CDR1 MGHDK, CDR2 SYGVNS. The CDR3 is made up of 17 amino acids.

The V call is TRBV4-1, the J call TRBJ1-2; weak D call: TRBD1 (5 bases). The CDR3 sequence is 14 residues long. The germline V gene encodes CDR1 MGHRA and CDR2 YSYEKL. V lost 2 bases, J lost 2 bases, and 9 bases lay in between. The CDR3 nucleotides are TGCGCCAGCAGCCAAAACACAGGAAACTATGGCTACACCTTC. The encoded protein is CASSQNTGNYGYTF.

The rearrangement joins TRBV18 to TRBJ1-5; D is unresolved. CDR3 length: 13 amino acids. V lost 5 bases to trimming and J lost 0 bases, with 5 bases between them. Germline assignment: CDR1 KGHSH and CDR2 LQKENI. CDR3 nucleotide sequence: TGTGCCAGCTCATTAGATAGCAATCAGCCCCAGCATTTT. Translation: CASSLDSNQPQHF.

The V call is TRBV5-1, the J call TRBJ2-3; tentatively, D is TRBD2 (5 bases). Trimming left V 0 bases short and J 4 bases short, with 12 bases between. Germline V lookup: CDR1 SGHRS, CDR2 YFSETQ. There are 15 residues in the CDR3. CDR3 in amino acids: CASSLGGKEADTQYF. As DNA, the CDR3 is TGCGCCAGCAGCTTGGGGGGAAAGGAGGCAGATACGCAGTATTTT.

The rearrangement links TRBV28 to TRBJ2-3, with 7 nucleotides matching TRBD2. The CDR3 covers 15 residues. J lost 4 bases, V lost 2 bases, and 6 bases had no gene match. The germline CDR1 and CDR2 sequences are MDHEN and SYDVKM. The DNA of the CDR3 is TGTGCCAGCAGTTTACCTACTAGCGAGGCAGATACGCAGTATTTT. Protein sequence: CASSLPTSEADTQYF. Complete variable domain (other parts from reference TRBV28 and TRBJ2-3): DVKVTQSSRYLVKRTGEKVFLECVQDMDHENMFWYRQDPGLGLRLIYFSYDVKMKEKGDIPEGYSVSREKKERFSLILESASTNQTSMYLCASSLPTSEADTQYFGPGTRLTVL.

This sequence joins TRBV6-1 and TRBJ1-2; maybe TRBD1 (6 bases). The length of the CDR3 is 15 residues. Trimming stripped 0 bases from V and 12 bases from J, with 20 bases between. The germline CDR1 and CDR2 sequences are MNHNS and SASEGT. The CDR3 protein is CASSEAGRGLVFHTF. CDR3 DNA: TGTGCCAGCAGTGAAGCGGGGAGGGGGTTGGTTTTCCACACCTTC.

The chain is built from TRBV4-3 and TRBJ2-4; D possibly uses TRBD1 or TRBD2 (5 bases each). Trimming removed 0 bases at V and 0 bases at J, with 6 bases between. This CDR3 region has 15 residues. CDR1 LGHNA and CDR2 YSLEER come from the germline V gene. This CDR3 is CASSQDGTAKNIQYF. The CDR3 DNA reads TGCGCCAGCAGCCAAGACGGGACAGCCAAAAACATTCAGTACTTC.

This clone has just one count. The gene calls are TRBV7-9 and TRBJ2-3; unclear D gene. This CDR3 region has 15 residues. CDR1 is SEHNR, CDR2 FQNEAQ, per germline (reference sequence). Trimming removed 3 bases at V and 4 bases at J, with 14 bases between. This CDR3 is CASSFLFRMSDTQYF. CDR3 DNA: TGTGCCAGCAGCTTCCTTTTTCGGATGTCAGATACGCAGTATTTT. The entire variable domain, with the rest obtained from reference TRBV7-9 and TRBJ2-3, is as follows: DTGVSQNPRHKITKRGQNVTFRCDPISEHNRLYWYRQTLGQGPEFLTYFQNEAQLEKSRLLSDRFSAERPKGSFSTLEIQRTEQGDSAMYLCASSFLFRMSDTQYFGPGTRLTVL.

The V and J genes are TRBV27 and TRBJ2-1, with D unresolved. CDR1 is MNHEY and CDR2 is SMNVEV in the germline V gene (reference sequence). Deletions cut 5 bases from V and 9 bases from J, with 14 bases between. This CDR3 contains 13 residues. The CDR3 nucleotides read TGTGCCAGCAGTCCGTCTTGGGATACTGAGCAGTTCTTC. Its translation: CASSPSWDTEQFF.

The chain couples TRBV7-2 to TRBJ2-7; the D gene is possibly TRBD1 (5 bases). The CDR3 length is 14 residues. V was cut by 5 bases and J by 2 bases, with 13 bases left in between. Germline V lookup: CDR1 SGHTA, CDR2 FQGNSA. DNA for the CDR3: TGTGCCAGCAGCGTCCAGGGATCAACCTACGAGCAGTACTTC. As protein: CASSVQGSTYEQYF.

This clone was seen more than once but under ten times. The rearrangement joins TRBV9 to TRBJ2-7, with TRBD1 as a possible D gene (6 bases). This CDR3 is built from 14 residues. Trimming stripped 6 bases from V and 2 bases from J, with 15 bases between. CDR1 is SGDLS and CDR2 is YYNGEE in the germline V gene. The CDR3: CASTPGTQTYEQYF. The CDR3 DNA is TGTGCCAGCACCCCCGGGACACAAACCTACGAGCAGTACTTC. Supplemented by reference TRBV9 and TRBJ2-7, the full variable domain reads DSGVTQTPKHLITATGQRVTLRCSPRSGDLSVYWYQQSLDQGLQFLIQYYNGEERAKGNILERFSAQQFPDLHSELNLSSLELGDSALYFCASTPGTQTYEQYFGPGTRLTVT.

The rearrangement links TRBV5-1 to TRBJ2-2; 11 positions agree with TRBD1. The CDR3 extends over 15 amino acids. After removal of 4 bases from V and 7 bases from J, the junction contained 6 bases not matched to a gene. Germline assignment: CDR1 SGHRS and CDR2 YFSETQ. The CDR3 loop reads CASSQGQGAVGELFF. The CDR3 nucleotides read TGCGCCAGCAGCCAAGGACAGGGGGCTGTCGGGGAGCTGTTTTTT.

The CDR3 coding sequence is TGTGCCACCTCCTCGGACAGGGCCAACGGGTGGAGGAGTGAGCAGTTCTTC. This gives the protein CATSSDRANGWRSEQFF. The rearrangement links TRBV15 to TRBJ2-1; 8 bases agree with TRBD1. V was clipped by 8 bases and J by 9 bases; unmatched bases: 21. The CDR3 has 17 residues. Germline V CDR1 and CDR2: LNHNV, YYDKDF (reference sequence). Based on the CDR3 plus reference TRBV15 and TRBJ2-1, the full variable domain is DAMVIQNPRYQVTQFGKPVTLSCSQTLNHNVMYWYQQKSSQAPKLLFHYYDKDFNNEADTPDNFQSRRPNTSFCFLDIRSPGLGDTAMYLCATSSDRANGWRSEQFFGPGTRLTVL.

This clone was found once. The chain links TRBV7-2 to TRBJ2-2; D not certain. Germline CDR1 is SGHTA and CDR2 is FQGNSA. The CDR3 contains 13 residues. Trimming pared 5 bases from V and 7 bases from J, leaving 11 bases between. The CDR3 loop reads CASSADQGGELFF. The CDR3 DNA sequence: TGTGCCAGCAGCGCAGACCAAGGCGGGGAGCTGTTTTTT.

The chain combines TRBV11-3 with TRBJ2-1, with TRBD2 matching 10 bases. Germline CDR1 and CDR2: SGHNT and YENEEA. J gave up 3 bases and V 5 bases, and 7 bases lay outside the gene matches. The CDR3 has 16 amino acids. The CDR3 spells CASSLLAGENYNEQFF. The CDR3 DNA reads as TGTGCCAGCAGCCTCCTAGCGGGAGAAAACTACAATGAGCAGTTCTTC.

The chain employs TRBV9 and TRBJ2-2; no firm D call. Germline lookup yields CDR1 SGDLS and CDR2 YYNGEE. V lost 1 base, J lost 0 bases, and 4 bases lay in between. The CDR3 sequence is 14 residues long. DNA of the CDR3: TGTGCCAGCAGCGTAAACGCGAACACCGGGGAGCTGTTTTTT. This codes for CASSVNANTGELFF. The full variable domain, its missing parts supplied by reference TRBV9 and TRBJ2-2, is DSGVTQTPKHLITATGQRVTLRCSPRSGDLSVYWYQQSLDQGLQFLIQYYNGEERAKGNILERFSAQQFPDLHSELNLSSLELGDSALYFCASSVNANTGELFFGEGSRLTVL.

The rearrangement joins TRBV7-2 to TRBJ1-1, with D unclear. Per germline, CDR1 SGHTA and CDR2 FQGNSA. The CDR3 loop spans 12 amino acids. Trimming took 4 bases from V and 11 from J, leaving 14 bases between them. The CDR3 bases are TGTGCCAGCAGCTCCCGCCATTCGGTTGCTTTCTTT. It codes for CASSSRHSVAFF.

CDR3 sequence (DNA): TGTGCCAGCAGCCGCCTGGCGGCGCGAACAGATACGCAGTATTTT. This encodes CASSRLAARTDTQYF. V and J are TRBV7-7 and TRBJ2-3, with D unresolved. The CDR3 loop spans 15 amino acids. The germline V gene has CDR1 SSHAT and CDR2 FNYEAQ (reference sequence). The germline V and J ends were trimmed by 5 bases and 3 bases, with 15 bases remaining between them.

The chain carries TRBV5-1 and TRBJ2-5, with 8 bases fitting TRBD2. V lost 0 bases and J lost 4; bases outside the gene matches: 8. The germline V gene encodes CDR1 SGHRS and CDR2 YFSETQ. The CDR3 has 16 residues. This CDR3 reads CASSLVTGGPGETQYF. CDR3 DNA: TGCGCCAGCAGCTTGGTGACGGGGGGGCCTGGAGAGACCCAGTACTTC.

The chain recombines TRBV5-4 with TRBJ1-4; maybe TRBD1 (6 bases). The CDR3 spans 14 residues. CDR1 is SGHNT and CDR2 is YYREEE in the germline V gene (reference sequence). V lost 4 bases to trimming and J lost 7 bases, with 14 bases between them. The CDR3 protein is CASSLDRTGEKLFF. In DNA, the CDR3 is TGTGCCAGCAGCCTCGACAGGACGGGTGAAAAACTGTTTTTT.

This sequence joins TRBV2 and TRBJ2-3; D might be TRBD2 (6 bases). Trimming took 2 bases from V and 0 from J, leaving 6 bases between them. The CDR3 extends over 14 amino acids. CDR1 SNHLY and CDR2 FYNNEI come from the germline V gene. CDR3 residues: CASSERGSTDTQYF. The CDR3 DNA is TGTGCCAGCAGTGAACGGGGGAGCACAGATACGCAGTATTTT. Full variable domain (missing parts from reference TRBV2 and TRBJ2-3): EPEVTQTPSHQVTQMGQEVILRCVPISNHLYFYWYRQILGQKVEFLVSFYNNEISEKSEIFDDQFSVERPDGSNFTLKIRSTKLEDSAMYFCASSERGSTDTQYFGPGTRLTVL.

The chain is built from TRBV30 and TRBJ2-2; D perhaps matches TRBD1 (6 bases). V shed 4 bases and J shed 5 bases, with 14 bases lying between them. The CDR3 runs to 14 residues. Germline-derived CDR1 and CDR2 are GTSNPN and SVGIG (reference sequence). The CDR3, as DNA: TGTGCCTGGAAAAGGGACACCTGGACCGGGGAGCTGTTTTTT. Its protein product is CAWKRDTWTGELFF. Supplemented by reference TRBV30 and TRBJ2-2, the full variable domain reads SQTIHQWPATLVQPVGSPLSLECTVEGTSNPNLYWYRQAAGRGLQLLFYSVGIGQISSEVPQNLSASRPQDRQFILSSKKLLLSDSGFYLCAWKRDTWTGELFFGEGSRLTVL.

The chain joins TRBV6-5 to TRBJ1-3, with D unclear. The CDR3 has 15 amino acids. The V end was cut by 2 bases, the J end by 0 bases, with 8 bases between. CDR1 is MNHEY, CDR2 SVGAGI, per germline. The CDR3 DNA follows: TGTGCCAGCAGTTACGGCAGGCACTCTGGAAACACCATATATTTT. This encodes CASSYGRHSGNTIYF.

The V gene is TRBV11-2, the J gene TRBJ1-2; 7 nucleotides line up with TRBD1. This CDR3 region has 15 residues. Germline CDR1 is SGHAT and CDR2 is FQNNGV. Trimming cost V 0 bases and J 4 bases; bases outside gene matches: 5. The CDR3 nucleotides are TGTGCCAGCAGCTTAGATTGGGACAGCTTCTATGGCTACACCTTC. This encodes CASSLDWDSFYGYTF.

This rearrangement joins TRBV12-5 to TRBJ2-7; the match to TRBD1 covers 10 bases. Trimming at V came to 4 bases and at J to 3 bases, leaving 0 bases not matched to a gene. The CDR3 totals 13 residues. CDR1 and CDR2 from the germline V gene are LGHNT and FRNRAP. The DNA of the CDR3 is TGTGCTAGTGGTTGGGACAGGGGCTACGAGCAGTACTTC. It translates to CASGWDRGYEQYF.

The V and J genes are TRBV5-8 and TRBJ2-1, with D perhaps matching TRBD2 (6 bases). Germline values: CDR1 SGHTS, CDR2 YDEGEE. The CDR3 loop spans 12 amino acids. The V gene lost 4 bases and the J gene lost 4 bases, with 6 bases spanning the gap. CDR3 sequence reads: CASSGGYNEQFF. The CDR3 DNA follows: TGTGCCAGCAGCGGGGGGTACAATGAGCAGTTCTTC.